Listed below are T cell receptor beta chains from one sample, sequenced in a study of control samples from healthy donors and cancer patients. Generated by immunoSEQ multiplex PCR, the TCRdb table keeps only in-frame clones and is missing some. Of about 410,000 clones in the sample, about nine tenths were seen once. The sequenced sample was PBMCs. These receptors all come from a man aged 35-49 years with head and neck cancer. Each CDR3 is given with its conserved first and last residue. The D gene is left open where the match is weak. Clone size, where shown, is once, few, many, or a class for clones that have expanded.

>NA|TRBV5-1|TRBJ2-3|NA
TGCGCCAGCAGCTTGTCGGGCGGCACAGATACGCAGTATTTT
CASSLSGGTDTQYF
>NA|TRBV5-1|TRBJ2-1|TRBD1
TGCGCCAGCAGCTCTGGGACAGGGGGTGTGAATGAGCAGTTCTTC
CASSSGTGGVNEQFF
>NA|TRBV18|TRBJ1-2|NA
TGTGCCAGCTCACCGGGACAAGGAGTCTATGGCTACACCTTC
CASSPGQGVYGYTF
>NA|TRBV5-6|TRBJ2-7|NA
TGTGCCAGCAGCTTGGGACAGCGGTACGAGCAGTACTTC
CASSLGQRYEQYF
>NA|TRBV7-8|TRBJ2-3|NA
TGTGCCAGCTCCAAGGGACTTCCAAACACAGATACGCAGTATTTT
CASSKGLPNTDTQYF
>few|TRBV10-3|TRBJ1-2|TRBD1
TGTGCCATCCGAAAATCCAAACAGGGGGCTGACTATGGCTACACCTTC
CAIRKSKQGADYGYTF
>NA|TRBV18|TRBJ2-5|NA
TGTGCCAGCTCCCCTTACCTGGAGACCCAGTACTTC
CASSPYLETQYF
>NA|TRBV19|TRBJ2-7|NA
TGTGCCAGTAGTCATCGGGCCCGCTCCTACGAGCAGTACTTC
CASSHRARSYEQYF
>NA|TRBV19|TRBJ1-4|TRBD1
TGTGCCAGTAGTCGACAGGGAACAACTAATGAAAAACTGTTTTTT
CASSRQGTTNEKLFF
>NA|TRBV5-1|TRBJ2-5|TRBD2
TGCGCCAGCAGCTGGGAACTAGCGGGCCAAGAGACCCAGTACTTC
CASSWELAGQETQYF
>NA|TRBV6-1|TRBJ2-1|TRBD2
TGTGCCAGCAGTGAAGCTGCTAGCGGGAGGGGGGGCTCCTACAATGAGCAGTTCTTC
CASSEAASGRGGSYNEQFF
>NA|TRBV3-1/TRBV3-2|TRBJ2-5|TRBD2
TGTGCCAGCAGCCAAAGGGCCCCGGGGGGTGAGACCCAGTACTTC
CASSQRAPGGETQYF
>NA|TRBV7-9|TRBJ1-2|TRBD1
TGTGCCAGCAGCTCAGGGGACAGGGGCTATGGCTACACCTTC
CASSSGDRGYGYTF